These 11 T cell receptor beta chains originate from one sample sequenced in a study of CD8 T cells in Susac syndrome. With random hexamers, 0.5 to 1 ug RNA was reverse transcribed. TCRdb reprocessed the immunoSEQ multiplex PCR reads via MiXCR and lists one record per CDR3 protein. The sample shows 75,000 to 95,000 distinct CDR3 sequences, approximately 95% of them seen only once. Sequencing input: CD8+ T cells from PBMCs. The source of these receptors is a human donor with Susac syndrome.

The sample holds a few counts of this clonotype. The chain links TRBV7-8 to TRBJ2-7; D is undetermined. From germline, CDR1 is SGHVS and CDR2 FQNEAQ. V was cut by 6 bases and J by 7 bases, with 7 bases left in between. The CDR3 is 10 residues long. CDR3 DNA sequence: TGTGCCAGCAGTGCCGGGGAGCAGTACTTC. It translates to CASSAGEQYF. Based on the CDR3 plus reference TRBV7-8 and TRBJ2-7, the full variable domain is GAGVSQSPRYKVAKRGQDVALRCDPISGHVSLFWYQQALGQGPEFLTYFQNEAQLDKSGLPSDRFFAERPEGSVSTLKIQRTQQEDSAVYLCASSAGEQYFGPGTRLTVT.

This clonotype is a singleton in its sample. V gene TRBV29-1 combines with J gene TRBJ1-1; D ambiguous. The CDR3 runs 13 residues. The germline gives CDR1 SQVTM, CDR2 ANQGSEA. V was shortened by 6 bases and J by 5 bases, with 16 bases between the two germline ends. The CDR3 sequence: CSVGQTAGTEAFF. The CDR3 nucleotides read TGCAGCGTCGGCCAAACAGCGGGAACTGAAGCTTTCTTT.

CDR3 amino acids: CSAMDQGTEAFF. CDR3 DNA sequence: TGCAGTGCAATGGACCAGGGGACTGAAGCTTTCTTT. This chain joins TRBV20-1 and TRBJ1-1; perhaps TRBD1 as D (6 bases). Germline assignment: CDR1 DFQATT and CDR2 SNEGSKA (reference sequence). Trimming stripped 6 bases from V and 5 bases from J, with 13 bases between. This CDR3 is 12 amino acids long.

The rearrangement joins TRBV5-4 to TRBJ2-5, with D perhaps TRBD1 (7 bases). Germline-derived CDR1 and CDR2 are SGHNT and YYREEE (reference sequence). The length of the CDR3 is 14 residues. Trimming shortened V by 8 bases and J by 3 bases, and 17 bases separated the two germline ends. The CDR3 reads CASKQGTGEETQYF. CDR3 DNA sequence: TGTGCCAGTAAACAGGGGACGGGAGAAGAGACCCAGTACTTC.

The J gene is TRBJ1-1, the V gene TRBV9; D gene uncertain. V was cut by 4 bases and J by 4 bases, with 14 bases left in between. CDR3 length: 14 residues. Germline V gives CDR1 SGDLS, CDR2 YYNGEE. DNA of the CDR3: TGTGCCAGCAGCTCCACGATTACCGGCACTGAAGCTTTCTTT. Translated: CASSSTITGTEAFF.

This chain joins TRBV27 and TRBJ2-1; D tentatively reads TRBD1 or TRBD2 (5 bases each). Germline assignment: CDR1 MNHEY and CDR2 SMNVEV (reference sequence). The V end was cut by 4 bases, the J end by 7 bases, with 11 bases between. The CDR3 spans 13 residues. DNA of the CDR3: TGTGCCAGCAGTTCCGGGGCTCGAAATGAGCAGTTCTTC. This translates into CASSSGARNEQFF.

This rearrangement joins TRBV5-1 to TRBJ2-5; TRBD2 might be the D (6 bases). Trimming took 1 base from V and 5 from J, leaving 24 bases between them. Germline CDR1 SGHRS, CDR2 YFSETQ. This CDR3 comprises 18 residues. CDR3 sequence reads: CASSLWSLGGRGSETQYF. CDR3 nucleotide sequence: TGCGCCAGCAGCTTGTGGTCCCTTGGTGGACGGGGGTCGGAGACCCAGTACTTC.

This rearrangement joins TRBV29-1 to TRBJ2-7; TRBD2 matches 7 bases. Looked up from germline, CDR1 is SQVTM and CDR2 is ANQGSEA. This CDR3 spans 14 amino acids. V shed 5 bases and J 7 bases; nucleotides not matched to a gene: 14. The CDR3 bases are TGCAGCGTTCCCGGGCTTGGGAGGGCCGGAGAGCAGTACTTC. It encodes CSVPGLGRAGEQYF.

The rearrangement joins TRBV7-2 to TRBJ2-7, with 7 nucleotides matching TRBD2. Germline CDR1 is SGHTA and CDR2 is FQGNSA. Trimming at V came to 5 bases and at J to 0 bases, leaving 7 bases not matched to a gene. The CDR3 has 15 amino acids. The CDR3 reads CASSPGLEISYEQYF. The CDR3 bases are TGTGCCAGCAGCCCCGGACTAGAGATCTCCTACGAGCAGTACTTC.

J is TRBJ2-5 and V is TRBV9; TRBD2 agrees at 12 bases. Per germline, CDR1 SGDLS and CDR2 YYNGEE. The CDR3 is made up of 16 amino acids. Trimming at V came to 4 bases and at J to 4 bases, leaving 8 bases not matched to a gene. The CDR3 bases are TGTGCCAGCAGCCCCCGGACTAGCGGGATGACAGAGACCCAGTACTTC. Amino acids: CASSPRTSGMTETQYF.

The rearrangement uses TRBV28 and TRBJ2-5; the D is unclear. This CDR3 comprises 15 residues. The V gene's germline CDR1 is MDHEN and CDR2 SYDVKM. Between the trimmed V and J ends, which lost 7 bases and 5 bases, there was a span of 20 bases. The CDR3, as DNA: TGTGCCAGCACACGTCGGATGGAGAACTGGGAGACCCAGTACTTC. The encoded protein is CASTRRMENWETQYF.